The rows below give T cell receptor beta chains drawn from one sample of a study of cytotoxic CD8 clonotypes in ibrutinib-treated CLL. Repertoires were generated with immunoSEQ multiplex PCR, while TCRdb's copy carries only in-frame clones and drops some. The table has tens of thousands of clones, approximately 53% seen once; the top ten hold 32%. Sequences were derived from PBMCs, sampled after 12 months of ibrutinib treatment. These receptors originate from a human donor with chronic lymphocytic leukemia. Both conserved end residues are part of each CDR3. The order of the fields is clone size, V gene, J gene, D gene, CDR3 DNA, CDR3 protein. D genes are given only for firm matches. Rows may omit the clone size; those that give it use once, few, many or a size class.

-	TRBV5-1	TRBJ2-1	-	TGCGCCAGCAGCTTACAGGGAAATGAGCAGTTCTTC	CASSLQGNEQFF
-	TRBV28	TRBJ2-3	-	TGTGCCAGCAGTAGTAGTGGGAGGCAGGTTGATACGCAGTATTTT	CASSSSGRQVDTQYF
-	TRBV7-3	TRBJ1-2	-	TGTGCCAGCAGCGCCCAGACTTACTATGGCTACACCTTC	CASSAQTYYGYTF
few	TRBV6-6	TRBJ1-1	-	TGTGCCAGCATCGGACTGCGGAACACTGAAGCTTTCTTT	CASIGLRNTEAFF
once	TRBV28	TRBJ1-4	TRBD1	TGTGCCAGCAGTTCGCAGGGGGTCGGTGAAAAACTGTTTTTT	CASSSQGVGEKLFF
-	TRBV7-9	TRBJ2-3	TRBD2	TGTGCCAGCAGCCGACAATTAGCGGGAGTGAGCACAGATACGCAGTATTTT	CASSRQLAGVSTDTQYF
few	TRBV28	TRBJ2-7	-	TGTGCCAGCAGTTTTCGCCAGCTAGAGCAGTACTTC	CASSFRQLEQYF
-	TRBV10-2	TRBJ2-7	TRBD2	TGCGCCAGCAGTGATCTCGCGGGAGGTTACGAGCAGTACTTC	CASSDLAGGYEQYF
few	TRBV15	TRBJ1-4	-	TGTGCCACCAGCAGCTGGGGGCAGACACCGGAAAATGAAAAACTGTTTTTT	CATSSWGQTPENEKLFF
few	TRBV29-1	TRBJ1-1	-	TGCAGCGTAGACAGTGGAGAAGCTTTCTTT	CSVDSGEAFF
many	TRBV5-6	TRBJ1-1	TRBD1	TGTGCCAGCAGCTGGGACAGGGCCACTGAAGCTTTCTTT	CASSWDRATEAFF
-	TRBV19	TRBJ2-3	TRBD2	TGTGCCAGTAGTCCACTAGCGGGTGGAAGGAATACGCAGTATTTT	CASSPLAGGRNTQYF
-	TRBV7-9	TRBJ1-5	-	TGTGCCAGCAGCGGTGGACAGAATCAGCCCCAGCATTTT	CASSGGQNQPQHF
once	TRBV28	TRBJ2-4	-	TGTGCCAGCAAAAGGGGAGACCCTAAAAACATTCAGTACTTC	CASKRGDPKNIQYF
few	TRBV29-1	TRBJ1-5	TRBD1	TGCAGCGTTGAAAGGTGGACAGGGCCAAATCAGCCCCAGCATTTT	CSVERWTGPNQPQHF
-	TRBV6-1	TRBJ1-1	-	TGTGCCAGCACCCCCCGGGGGACACCTGAAGCTTTCTTT	CASTPRGTPEAFF
-	TRBV27	TRBJ2-1	TRBD1	TGTGCCAGCAGTTATAAACAGGGGGCCCCCTACAATGAGCAGTTCTTC	CASSYKQGAPYNEQFF
few	TRBV10-3	TRBJ2-2	TRBD1	TGTGCCATCAGCTCGGGACAGCCGAACACCGGGGAGCTGTTTTTT	CAISSGQPNTGELFF
-	TRBV4-1	TRBJ2-7	TRBD1	TGCGCCAGCAGCAAGGGGACAGCCAAGGCCTACGAGCAGTACTTC	CASSKGTAKAYEQYF
-	TRBV16	TRBJ1-1	-	TGTGCCAGCAGCCAAGTAGGAGGACGGAACACTGAAGCTTTCTTT	CASSQVGGRNTEAFF
-	TRBV5-1	TRBJ2-5	TRBD2	TGCGCCAGCAGCGGGGGACTAGCGGGAGAATATGAGACCCAGTACTTC	CASSGGLAGEYETQYF
-	TRBV7-2	TRBJ2-1	TRBD2	TGTGCCAGCAGCTTAGCGCCAACTAGCGGGGCCCACAATGAGCAGTTCTTC	CASSLAPTSGAHNEQFF
few	TRBV28	TRBJ1-1	-	TGTGGGGCCCAATCCTTCACTGAAGCTTTCTTT	CGAQSFTEAFF
-	TRBV7-2	TRBJ2-2	-	TGTGCCAGCAGCTTAGCCGGGGGTGAGACCGGGGAGCTGTTTTTT	CASSLAGGETGELFF